The 10 T cell receptor beta chains below come from one sample, sequenced in a study of cytomegalovirus exposure and HLA in healthy donors. A multiplex PCR was run with 60 Vbeta primers and 13 Jbeta primers. Clones were sequenced by immunoSEQ multiplex PCR, and TCRdb holds only the in-frame ones, with some missing. Its listing shows some 200,000 clones. Source material: PBMCs. These TCRs come from a man aged 30 to 45 in good health and CMV-seronegative.

The chain carries TRBV4-1 and TRBJ2-3, with TRBD2 identical over 10 bases. Germline lookup yields CDR1 MGHRA and CDR2 YSYEKL. The CDR3 spans 18 residues. With V trimmed by 4 bases and J by 4 bases, 14 bases remained unmatched. The CDR3 reads CASSLGRSGGASADTQYF. DNA of the CDR3: TGCGCCAGCAGCCTTGGGAGAAGCGGGGGGGCCTCCGCAGATACGCAGTATTTT.

The chain joins TRBV15 to TRBJ1-2; TRBD1 might be the D (6 bases). The CDR3 contains 15 residues. Germline CDR1 reads LNHNV; CDR2 reads YYDKDF (reference sequence). V gave up 0 bases and J gave up 4 bases, with 12 bases separating them. In DNA form, the CDR3 reads TGTGCCACCAGCAGAGATCTAGCAGGGGTCTATGGCTACACCTTC. As protein: CATSRDLAGVYGYTF.

This chain links TRBV28 with TRBJ2-2; 14 bases are a match to TRBD2. The CDR3 is 18 residues long. Per germline, CDR1 MDHEN and CDR2 SYDVKM. The V segment lost 3 bases and the J segment 9 bases; nucleotides outside the gene matches: 12. CDR3 coding DNA: TGTGCCAGCAGTTTTAGTGGACTAGCGGGAGGAATACTGAGGGAGCTGTTTTTT. Its translation is CASSFSGLAGGILRELFF.

The chain employs TRBV13 and TRBJ2-7, with D perhaps TRBD2 (6 bases). Germline V gives CDR1 PRHDT, CDR2 FYEKMQ (reference sequence). The CDR3 is 14 residues long. Trimming shortened V by 6 bases and J by 6 bases, and 18 bases separated the two germline ends. The CDR3 loop is CASRLGTLPLEQYF. The CDR3 nucleotides read TGTGCCAGCAGGCTAGGGACTCTCCCCCTCGAGCAGTACTTC.

This chain connects TRBV19 to TRBJ2-7, with TRBD1 matching 8 bases. Germline V gene sequence: CDR1 LNHDA, CDR2 SQIVND (reference sequence). CDR3 size: 14 residues. The J segment lost 3 bases and the V segment lost 7 bases, leaving 8 bases of the junction unmatched. The CDR3, as DNA: TGTGCCAGTAAAGTCGGGACAGGCTTCTACGAGCAGTACTTC. Protein product: CASKVGTGFYEQYF.

The chain recombines TRBV11-3 with TRBJ2-2; D call uncertain. V was pared by 5 bases and J by 6 bases, with 13 bases between. This CDR3 comprises 14 residues. Germline CDR1 and CDR2: SGHNT and YENEEA. CDR3 in amino acids: CASSNPLGPGELFF. The CDR3 DNA reads as TGTGCCAGCAGCAACCCTCTTGGGCCCGGGGAGCTGTTTTTT.

The chain recombines TRBV27 with TRBJ2-7, with D hard to call. CDR1 MNHEY and CDR2 SMNVEV come from the germline V gene (reference sequence). This CDR3 contains 11 residues. Trimming left V 3 bases short and J 7 bases short, with 7 bases between. The CDR3 coding sequence is TGTGCCAGCAGTTTGTCTCTGGAGCAGTACTTC. Its protein is CASSLSLEQYF.

The gene calls are TRBV18 and TRBJ1-1; maybe TRBD1 (6 bases). Trimming removed 1 base from V and 5 bases from J, with 14 bases in between. This CDR3 is built from 15 residues. From germline, CDR1 is KGHSH and CDR2 LQKENI. The CDR3: CASSPQAGVGTEAFF. The CDR3 DNA follows: TGTGCCAGCTCACCACAAGCAGGGGTCGGAACTGAAGCTTTCTTT.

The chain joins TRBV5-4 to TRBJ1-4; 9 bases fit TRBD1. The CDR3 contains 14 residues. Germline loops: CDR1 SGHNT, CDR2 YYREEE (reference sequence). Trimming took 4 bases from V and 7 from J; bases not matched to a gene: 5. DNA of the CDR3: TGTGCCAGCAGCCAACAGGGGGCGGTTGAAAAACTGTTTTTT. Protein sequence: CASSQQGAVEKLFF.

This chain uses TRBV28 with TRBJ1-1; 7 bases are shared with TRBD1. Unmatched junction bases numbered 4, after V lost 1 base and J lost 8 bases. The CDR3 runs 13 residues. Germline V gives CDR1 MDHEN, CDR2 SYDVKM. In nucleotides, the CDR3 is TGTGCCAGCAGTTTATTAGGGGGCGGAGAAGCTTTCTTT. It yields the protein CASSLLGGGEAFF.